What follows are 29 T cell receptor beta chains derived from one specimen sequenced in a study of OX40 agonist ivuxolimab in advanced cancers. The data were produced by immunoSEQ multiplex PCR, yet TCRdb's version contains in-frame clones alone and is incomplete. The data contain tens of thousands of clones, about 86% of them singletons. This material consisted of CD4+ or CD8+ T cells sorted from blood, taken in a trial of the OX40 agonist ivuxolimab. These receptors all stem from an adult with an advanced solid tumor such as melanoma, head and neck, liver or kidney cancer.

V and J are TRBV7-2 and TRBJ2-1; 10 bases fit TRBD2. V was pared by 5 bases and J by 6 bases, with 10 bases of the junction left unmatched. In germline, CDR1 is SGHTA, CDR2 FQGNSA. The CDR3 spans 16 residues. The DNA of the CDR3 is TGTGCCAGCAGCCTGATGCCGGGACTAGCGACCAATGAGCAGTTCTTC. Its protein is CASSLMPGLATNEQFF.

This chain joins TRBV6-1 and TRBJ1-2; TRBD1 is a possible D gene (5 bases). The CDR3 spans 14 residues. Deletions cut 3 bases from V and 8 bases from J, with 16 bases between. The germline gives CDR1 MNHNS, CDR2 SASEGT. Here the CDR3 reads CASSEYQVQGGYTF. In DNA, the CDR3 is TGTGCCAGCAGTGAGTACCAGGTTCAGGGCGGCTACACCTTC.

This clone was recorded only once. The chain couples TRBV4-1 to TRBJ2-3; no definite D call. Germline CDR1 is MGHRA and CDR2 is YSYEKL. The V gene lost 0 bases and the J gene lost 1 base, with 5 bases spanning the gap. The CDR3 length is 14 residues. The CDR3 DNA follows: TGCGCCAGCAGCCAAGAGGACCGCACAGATACGCAGTATTTT. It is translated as CASSQEDRTDTQYF.

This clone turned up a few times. As DNA, the CDR3 is TGTGCCAGTAGCCCGGACAGGGGGCAAGGTGAAGCTTTCTTT. Translating gives CASSPDRGQGEAFF. The chain has TRBV19 and TRBJ1-1, with TRBD1 matching over 11 bases. After removal of 6 bases from V and 7 bases from J, the junction contained 7 bases not matched to a gene. This CDR3 spans 14 amino acids. Looked up from germline, CDR1 is LNHDA and CDR2 is SQIVND (reference sequence). Full variable domain (outside the CDR3, taken from reference TRBV19 and TRBJ1-1): DGGITQSPKYLFRKEGQNVTLSCEQNLNHDAMYWYRQDPGQGLRLIYYSQIVNDFQKGDIAEGYSVSREKKESFPLTVTSAQKNPTAFYLCASSPDRGQGEAFFGQGTRLTVV.

The CDR3 spells CASSWQAMNTEAFF. The CDR3 nucleotides are TGCGCCAGCAGCTGGCAGGCTATGAACACTGAAGCTTTCTTT. V and J are TRBV5-1 and TRBJ1-1, with unresolved D. Germline assignment: CDR1 SGHRS and CDR2 YFSETQ. Between the trimmed V and J ends, which lost 3 bases and 0 bases, there was a span of 9 bases. The CDR3 extends over 14 amino acids.

The CDR3 loop reads CAAAPGWGSNTEAFF. As DNA, the CDR3 is TGTGCTGCAGCACCCGGGTGGGGATCCAACACTGAAGCTTTCTTT. This sequence joins TRBV12-5 and TRBJ1-1; D is undetermined. This CDR3 is built from 15 residues. Trimming took 11 bases from V and 2 from J, leaving 21 bases between them. The germline gives CDR1 LGHNT, CDR2 FRNRAP.

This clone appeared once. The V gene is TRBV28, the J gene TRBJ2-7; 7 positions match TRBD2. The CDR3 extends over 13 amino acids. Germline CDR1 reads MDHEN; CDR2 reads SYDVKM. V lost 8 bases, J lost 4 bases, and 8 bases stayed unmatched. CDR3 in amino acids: CASASTSIYEQYF. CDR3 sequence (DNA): TGTGCCAGCGCCTCGACTAGCATATACGAGCAGTACTTC.

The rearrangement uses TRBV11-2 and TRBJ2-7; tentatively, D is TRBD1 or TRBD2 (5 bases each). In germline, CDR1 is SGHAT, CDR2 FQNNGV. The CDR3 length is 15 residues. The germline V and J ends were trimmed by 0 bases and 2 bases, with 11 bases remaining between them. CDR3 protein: CASSLEGQGPYEQYF. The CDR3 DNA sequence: TGTGCCAGCAGCTTAGAAGGCCAGGGACCCTACGAGCAGTACTTC.

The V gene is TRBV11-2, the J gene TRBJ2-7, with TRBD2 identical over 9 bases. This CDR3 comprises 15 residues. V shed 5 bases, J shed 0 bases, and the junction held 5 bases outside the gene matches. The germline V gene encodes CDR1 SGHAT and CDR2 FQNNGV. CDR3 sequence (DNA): TGTGCCAGCAGCAGTCAGCGGGAGGCCTCCTACGAGCAGTACTTC. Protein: CASSSQREASYEQYF. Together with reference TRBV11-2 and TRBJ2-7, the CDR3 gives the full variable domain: EAGVAQSPRYKIIEKRQSVAFWCNPISGHATLYWYQQILGQGPKLLIQFQNNGVVDDSQLPKDRFSAERLKGVDSTLKIQPAKLEDSAVYLCASSSQREASYEQYFGPGTRLTVT.

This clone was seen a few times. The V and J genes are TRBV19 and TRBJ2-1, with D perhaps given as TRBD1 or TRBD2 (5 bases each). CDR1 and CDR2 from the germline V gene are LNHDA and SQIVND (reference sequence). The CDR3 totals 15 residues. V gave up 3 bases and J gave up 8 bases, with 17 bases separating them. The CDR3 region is CASSMGERVSDEQFF. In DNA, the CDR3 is TGTGCCAGTAGTATGGGGGAAAGGGTCTCCGATGAGCAGTTCTTC.

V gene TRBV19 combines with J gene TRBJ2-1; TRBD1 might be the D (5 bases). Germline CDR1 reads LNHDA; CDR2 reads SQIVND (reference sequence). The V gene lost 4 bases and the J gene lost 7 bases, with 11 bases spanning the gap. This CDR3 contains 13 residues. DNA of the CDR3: TGTGCCAGTAGTACCCAAAAGGGGAATGAGCAGTTCTTC. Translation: CASSTQKGNEQFF.

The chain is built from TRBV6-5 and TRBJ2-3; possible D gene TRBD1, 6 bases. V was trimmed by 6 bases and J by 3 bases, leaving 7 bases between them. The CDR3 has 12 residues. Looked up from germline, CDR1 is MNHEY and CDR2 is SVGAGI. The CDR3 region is CASSQGTDTQYF. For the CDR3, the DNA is TGTGCCAGCAGCCAGGGGACAGATACGCAGTATTTT.

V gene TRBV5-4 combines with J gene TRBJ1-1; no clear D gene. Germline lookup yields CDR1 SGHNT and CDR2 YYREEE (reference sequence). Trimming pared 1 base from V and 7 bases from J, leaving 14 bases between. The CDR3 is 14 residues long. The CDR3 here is CASSLIGQTNEAFF. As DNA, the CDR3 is TGTGCCAGCAGCTTGATCGGGCAGACCAATGAAGCTTTCTTT.

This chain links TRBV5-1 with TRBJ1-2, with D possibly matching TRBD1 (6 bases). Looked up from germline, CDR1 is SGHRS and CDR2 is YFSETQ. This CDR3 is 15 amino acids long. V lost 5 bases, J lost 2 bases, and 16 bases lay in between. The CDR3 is CASRLGGTTNYGYTF. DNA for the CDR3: TGCGCCAGCAGGTTAGGGGGGACCACGAACTATGGCTACACCTTC.

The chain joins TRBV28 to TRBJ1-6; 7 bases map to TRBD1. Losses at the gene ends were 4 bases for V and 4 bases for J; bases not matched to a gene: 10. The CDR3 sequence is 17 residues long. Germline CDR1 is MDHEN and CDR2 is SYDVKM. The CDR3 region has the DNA TGTGCCAGCAGTTCCCGCTTCGGGACAGATTATAATTCACCCCTCCACTTT. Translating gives CASSSRFGTDYNSPLHF.

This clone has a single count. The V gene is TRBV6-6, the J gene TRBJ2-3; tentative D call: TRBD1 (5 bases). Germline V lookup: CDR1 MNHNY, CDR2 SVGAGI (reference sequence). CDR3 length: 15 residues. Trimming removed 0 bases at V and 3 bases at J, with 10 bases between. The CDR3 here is CASSYSGRATDTQYF. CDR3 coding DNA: TGTGCCAGCAGTTACTCAGGCAGGGCGACAGATACGCAGTATTTT.

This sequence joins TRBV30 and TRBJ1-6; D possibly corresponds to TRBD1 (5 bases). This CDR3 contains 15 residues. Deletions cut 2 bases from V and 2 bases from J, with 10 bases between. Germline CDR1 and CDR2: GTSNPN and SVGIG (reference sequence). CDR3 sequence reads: CAWSRRGAYNSPLHF. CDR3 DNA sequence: TGTGCCTGGAGTCGCCGGGGGGCCTATAATTCACCCCTCCACTTT.

The CDR3 bases are TGCAGCGTTGAAGAGGACAGGACAGCAACTAATGAAAAACTGTTTTTT. It translates to CSVEEDRTATNEKLFF. This chain joins TRBV29-1 and TRBJ1-4, with 7 bases that match TRBD1. The CDR3 covers 16 residues. CDR1 and CDR2 from the germline V gene are SQVTM and ANQGSEA. V trimming: 0 bases; J trimming: 0 bases; junction bases outside the gene matches: 4. Supplemented by reference TRBV29-1 and TRBJ1-4, the full variable domain reads SAVISQKPSRDICQRGTSLTIQCQVDSQVTMMFWYRQQPGQSLTLIATANQGSEATYESGFVIDKFPISRPNLTFSTLTVSNMSPEDSSIYLCSVEEDRTATNEKLFFGSGTQLSVL.

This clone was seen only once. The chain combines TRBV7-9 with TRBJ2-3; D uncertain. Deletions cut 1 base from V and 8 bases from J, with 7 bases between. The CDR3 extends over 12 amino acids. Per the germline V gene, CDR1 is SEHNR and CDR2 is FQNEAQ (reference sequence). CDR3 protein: CASSLVVGTQYF. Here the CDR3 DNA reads TGTGCCAGCAGCTTAGTCGTCGGTACGCAGTATTTT.

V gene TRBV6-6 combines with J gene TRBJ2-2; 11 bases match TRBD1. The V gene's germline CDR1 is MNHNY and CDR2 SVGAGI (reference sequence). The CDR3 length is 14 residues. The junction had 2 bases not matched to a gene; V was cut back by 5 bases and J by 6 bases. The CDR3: CASSPGQGAGELFF. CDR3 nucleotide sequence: TGTGCCAGCAGTCCGGGACAGGGGGCCGGGGAGCTGTTTTTT.

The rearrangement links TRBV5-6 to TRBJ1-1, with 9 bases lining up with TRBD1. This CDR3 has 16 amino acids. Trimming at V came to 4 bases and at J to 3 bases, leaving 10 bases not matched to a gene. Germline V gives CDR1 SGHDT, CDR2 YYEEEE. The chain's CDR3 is CASSPGTGWGDTEAFF. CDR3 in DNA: TGTGCCAGCAGCCCCGGGACAGGGTGGGGGGACACTGAAGCTTTCTTT.

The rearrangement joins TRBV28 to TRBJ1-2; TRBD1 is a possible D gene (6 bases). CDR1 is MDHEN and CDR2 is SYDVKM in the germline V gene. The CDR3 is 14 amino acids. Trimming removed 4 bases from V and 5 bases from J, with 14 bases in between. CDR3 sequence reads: CASSSPGGGYGYTF. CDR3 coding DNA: TGTGCCAGCAGTTCCCCGGGAGGGGGGTATGGCTACACCTTC.

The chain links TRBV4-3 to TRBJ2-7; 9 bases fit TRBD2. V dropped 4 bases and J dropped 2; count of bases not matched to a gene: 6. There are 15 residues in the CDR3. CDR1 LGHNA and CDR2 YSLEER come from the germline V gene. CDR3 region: CASSPGLARPYEQYF. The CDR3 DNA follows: TGCGCCAGCAGCCCAGGACTAGCGCGCCCCTACGAGCAGTACTTC.

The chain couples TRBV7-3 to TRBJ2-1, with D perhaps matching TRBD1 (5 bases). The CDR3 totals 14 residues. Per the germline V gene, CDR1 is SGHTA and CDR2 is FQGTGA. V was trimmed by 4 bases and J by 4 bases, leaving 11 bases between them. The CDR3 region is CASSSPNRYNEQFF. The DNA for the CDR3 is TGTGCCAGCAGCTCCCCCAACAGGTACAATGAGCAGTTCTTC.

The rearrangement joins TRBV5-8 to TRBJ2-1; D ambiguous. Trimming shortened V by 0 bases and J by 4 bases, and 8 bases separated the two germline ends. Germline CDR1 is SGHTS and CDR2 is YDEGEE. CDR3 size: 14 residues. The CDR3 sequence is CASSLALSYNEQFF. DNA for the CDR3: TGTGCCAGCAGCTTGGCGCTTTCTTACAATGAGCAGTTCTTC.

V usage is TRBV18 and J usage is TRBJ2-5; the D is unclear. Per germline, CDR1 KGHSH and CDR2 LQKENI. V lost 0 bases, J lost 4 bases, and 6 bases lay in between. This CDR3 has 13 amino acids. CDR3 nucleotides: TGTGCCAGCTCACCACCGGTAGGAGAGACCCAGTACTTC. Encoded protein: CASSPPVGETQYF.

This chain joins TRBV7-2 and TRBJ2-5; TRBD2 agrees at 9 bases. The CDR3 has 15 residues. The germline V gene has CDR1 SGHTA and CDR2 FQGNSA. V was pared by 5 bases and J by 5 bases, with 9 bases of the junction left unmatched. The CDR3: CASSTDSGRGETQYF. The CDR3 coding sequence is TGTGCCAGCAGCACCGATAGCGGGAGAGGCGAGACCCAGTACTTC.

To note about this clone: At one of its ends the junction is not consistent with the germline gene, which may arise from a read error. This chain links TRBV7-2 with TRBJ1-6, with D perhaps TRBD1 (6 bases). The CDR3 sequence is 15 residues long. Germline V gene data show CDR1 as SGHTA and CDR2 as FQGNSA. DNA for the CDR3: TGCGCCAGCAGCCAAGGGGGGGGAGGGAATTCACCCCTCCACTTT. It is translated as CASSQGGGGNSPLHF. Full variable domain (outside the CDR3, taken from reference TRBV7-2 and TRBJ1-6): GAGVSQSPSNKVTEKGKDVELRCDPISGHTALYWYRQSLGQGLEFLIYFQGNSAPDKSGLPSDRFSAERTGGSVSTLTIQRTQQEDSAVYLCASSQGGGGNSPLHFGNGTRLTVT.

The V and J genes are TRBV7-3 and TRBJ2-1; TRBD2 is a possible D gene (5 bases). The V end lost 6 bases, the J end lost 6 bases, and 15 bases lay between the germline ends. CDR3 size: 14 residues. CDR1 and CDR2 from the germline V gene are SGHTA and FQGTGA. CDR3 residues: CASRLDIHLNEQFF. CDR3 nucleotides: TGTGCCAGCAGACTAGACATCCATCTCAATGAGCAGTTCTTC.